This T cell receptor (beta chain) was profiled in a study of cytomegalovirus exposure and HLA in healthy donors. Broader study findings: Later findings reportedly placed an Asian-associated ancestry cluster below the approximately 670-donor mean for N-insertions.

A word on this clone: Its matching antigen is unknown. Relative to the germline gene, one junction end is altered; a read error may explain this.

60 Vbeta and 13 Jbeta primers were used in PCR. Sequenced by immunoSEQ multiplex PCR; TCRdb stores in-frame clones only, minus some. The sample shows some 130,000 clones, 77% of them seen only once. This CDR3 spans 15 amino acids. The germline V gene has CDR1 SEHNR and CDR2 FQNEAQ (reference sequence). Sequencing was performed on PBMCs. The chain uses TRBV7-9 and TRBJ2-3, with 10 nucleotides matching TRBD2. The TCR originated in a male donor in good health and CMV-seropositive. DNA of the CDR3: TGTTCCAGCAGCTTCAAGCGGGGGGGAGGAGATACGCAGTATTTT. It yields the protein CSSSFKRGGGDTQYF. The full variable domain, rest sourced from reference TRBV7-9 and TRBJ2-3, is DTGVSQNPRHKITKRGQNVTFRCDPISEHNRLYWYRQTLGQGPEFLTYFQNEAQLEKSRLLSDRFSAERPKGSFSTLEIQRTEQGDSAMYLCSSSFKRGGGDTQYFGPGTRLTVL.